This TCR beta chain came from a study of T cell repertoires and HLA-DP antigens. Sequencing used immunoSEQ multiplex PCR; TCRdb keeps in-frame clones, though not all of them. This table has roughly 70,000 clones, roughly 75% appearing once. The germline CDR1 and CDR2 sequences are GTSNPN and SVGIG (reference sequence). CDR3 length: 15 residues. The J segment lost 3 bases and the V segment lost 3 bases, leaving 7 bases of the junction unmatched. About this clone: Antigen specificity is unknown.

This receptor was taken from a man in his 60s in good health and CMV-seronegative. Sequencing was carried out using CD4+ T cells from PBMCs. The chain links TRBV30 to TRBJ1-4; 7 positions agree with TRBD1. DNA of the CDR3: TGTGCCTGGAGGCCAGGGGGGCGGCCTAATGAAAAACTGTTTTTT. It codes for CAWRPGGRPNEKLFF.